Listed below are T cell receptor beta chains from one sample, sequenced in a study of shared clonotypes between healthy human individuals. Measured with immunoSEQ multiplex PCR; TCRdb has only the in-frame clones, and not every one. The sample has approximately 98,000 clones; under 70% are singletons. The sample consisted of memory CD8+ T cells sorted from blood. Receptors were obtained from a woman in her 30s in good health. The CDR3 runs from the conserved cysteine through the conserved F or W. A D gene is named only where the DNA matches it firmly. Rows may omit the clone size; those that give it use once, few, many or a size class.

>TRBV6-4|TRBJ2-1|-|-|14
TGTGCCAGCAGTGAAGGACCCGAGAATAATGAGCAGTTCTTC
CASSEGPENNEQFF
>TRBV28|TRBJ1-2|many|TRBD1|15
TGTGCCAGCAGTGGACAGGGGGCGGAAGGCTATGGCTACACCTTC
CASSGQGAEGYGYTF
>TRBV2|TRBJ2-7|-|-|13
TGTGCCAGCCGAGACCTCGAGCCTTACGAGCAGTACTTC
CASRDLEPYEQYF
>TRBV21-1|TRBJ2-7|-|-|18
TGTGCCAGCAGCAAATCTCCGAGGACCGAGGGGAGCTCCTACGAGCAGTACTTC
CASSKSPRTEGSSYEQYF
>TRBV10-2|TRBJ2-7|-|-|15
TGCGCCAGCAGTGAGTCACCATCAGGGACTTGCGAGCAGTACTTC
CASSESPSGTCEQYF
>TRBV27|TRBJ2-2|-|-|14
TGTGCCAGCAGTTTGGGCCTAGCGCCCGGGGAGCTGTTTTTT
CASSLGLAPGELFF
>TRBV25-1|TRBJ2-7|many|TRBD1|14
TGTGCCAGCAGTCCCGACAGGGGGCTCGGCGAGCAGTACTTC
CASSPDRGLGEQYF
>TRBV25-1|TRBJ1-5|-|TRBD1|16
TGTGCCAGCAGTGTCACCGGACAGGGGCAGGATCAGCCCCAGCATTTT
CASSVTGQGQDQPQHF
>TRBV6-4|TRBJ1-6|few|-|14
TGTGCCAGCAGTCCAGGGGCCGATAATTCACCCCTCCACTTT
CASSPGADNSPLHF
>TRBV4-1|TRBJ2-7|-|-|17
TGCGCCAGCAGCCAAGATCTATCCGGGCCCGTTTCCTACGAGCAGTACTTC
CASSQDLSGPVSYEQYF
>TRBV7-9|TRBJ2-3|-|TRBD1|18
TGTGCCAGCAGCTTAGCGAGGACAGGGGGCAGTGGCACAGATACGCAGTATTTT
CASSLARTGGSGTDTQYF
>TRBV11-1|TRBJ2-5|-|-|17
TGTGCCAGCAGCTTAGCCCGCCCTAGTCTTTCGCAAGAGACCCAGTACTTC
CASSLARPSLSQETQYF
>TRBV7-2|TRBJ2-1|-|-|13
TGTGCCAGCAGCTTTTACATTGAGAATGAGCAGTTCTTC
CASSFYIENEQFF
>TRBV10-1|TRBJ2-7|-|-|9
TGCGCCAGCAGACCCAAGCAGTACTTC
CASRPKQYF
>TRBV27|TRBJ1-5|-|-|15
TGTGCCAGCAGTTGGGGCCCCGGAGGCAATCAGCCCCAGCATTTT
CASSWGPGGNQPQHF
>TRBV7-5|TRBJ1-1|-|-|16
TGTGTCAGAAGCCACCCCCAACCCGTACAGGACTTGGCAGCTTTCTTT
CVRSHPQPVQDLAAFF
>TRBV7-9|TRBJ1-5|-|-|12
TGTGCCAGCAGCTTAGAGCGCCAGCCCCAGCATTTT
CASSLERQPQHF
>TRBV28|TRBJ1-5|-|TRBD1|14
TGTGCCAGCAGGGGGGACAGCGCGGGAACGCCCCAGCATTTT
CASRGDSAGTPQHF
>TRBV5-4|TRBJ1-2|-|-|14
TGTGCCAGCAGCTTGGATAGGTCAAACGATGGCTACACCTTC
CASSLDRSNDGYTF
>TRBV25-1|TRBJ2-1|-|-|16
TGTGCCAGCAGTGAATCCCGGGCTAGCTCCTACAATGAGCAGTTCTTC
CASSESRASSYNEQFF
>TRBV11-2|TRBJ1-5|-|-|14
TGTGCCAGCAGCCTTGGGGGCTACAATCAGCCCCAGCATTTT
CASSLGGYNQPQHF
>TRBV10-3|TRBJ2-7|-|-|15
TGTGCCATCAGTGAATGGCTAGCGAGAAGATACGAGCAGTACTTC
CAISEWLARRYEQYF